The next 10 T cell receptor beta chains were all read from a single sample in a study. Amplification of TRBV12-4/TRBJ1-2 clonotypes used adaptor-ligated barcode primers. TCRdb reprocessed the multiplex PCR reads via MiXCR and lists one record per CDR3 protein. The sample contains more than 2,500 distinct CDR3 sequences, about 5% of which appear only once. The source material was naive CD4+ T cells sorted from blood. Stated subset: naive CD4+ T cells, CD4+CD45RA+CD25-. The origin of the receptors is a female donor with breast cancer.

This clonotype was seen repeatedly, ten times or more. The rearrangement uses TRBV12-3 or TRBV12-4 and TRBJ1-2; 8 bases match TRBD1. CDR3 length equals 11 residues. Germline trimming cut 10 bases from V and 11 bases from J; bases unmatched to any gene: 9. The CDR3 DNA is TGTGCCACTGGACAGGGTGTAAGGTACACCTTC. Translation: CATGQGVRYTF.

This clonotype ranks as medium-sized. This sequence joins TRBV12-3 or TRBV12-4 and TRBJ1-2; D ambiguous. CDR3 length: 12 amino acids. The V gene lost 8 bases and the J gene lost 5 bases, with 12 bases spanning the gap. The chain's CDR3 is CASFQRGYGYTF. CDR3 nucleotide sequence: TGTGCCAGCTTTCAAAGAGGGTATGGCTACACCTTC.

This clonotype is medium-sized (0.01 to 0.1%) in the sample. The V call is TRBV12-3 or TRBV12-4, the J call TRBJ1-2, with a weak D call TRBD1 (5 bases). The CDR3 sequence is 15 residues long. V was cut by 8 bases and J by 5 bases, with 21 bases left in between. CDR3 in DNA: TGTGCCAGCGTAGCAGGGATTCTGGCCTCTTATGGCTACACCTTC. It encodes CASVAGILASYGYTF.

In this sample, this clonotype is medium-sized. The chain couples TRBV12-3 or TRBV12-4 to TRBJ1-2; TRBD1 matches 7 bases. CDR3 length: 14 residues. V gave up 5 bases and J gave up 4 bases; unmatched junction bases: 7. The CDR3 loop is CASSRGQTSYGYTF. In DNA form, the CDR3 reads TGTGCCAGCAGTCGGGGACAGACCAGCTATGGCTACACCTTC.

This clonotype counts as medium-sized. The CDR3 DNA reads as TGTGCCAGCAACCAGGATCTGGGGAGCTACACCTTC. Its translation is CASNQDLGSYTF. The gene calls are TRBV12-3 or TRBV12-4 and TRBJ1-2, with D unresolved. V lost 7 bases and J lost 9, with 15 bases in between. CDR3 length: 12 amino acids.

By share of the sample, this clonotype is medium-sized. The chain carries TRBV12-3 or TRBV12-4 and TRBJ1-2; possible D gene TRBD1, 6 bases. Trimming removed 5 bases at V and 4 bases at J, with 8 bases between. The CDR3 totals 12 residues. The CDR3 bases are TGTGCCAGCAGTGGGACAATCTATGGCTACACCTTC. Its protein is CASSGTIYGYTF.

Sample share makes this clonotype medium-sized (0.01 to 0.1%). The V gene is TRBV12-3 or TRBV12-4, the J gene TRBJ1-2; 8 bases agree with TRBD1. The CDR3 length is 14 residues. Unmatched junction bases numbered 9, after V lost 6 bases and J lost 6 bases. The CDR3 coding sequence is TGTGCCAGCAGACACCAGACAGGGGAGGATGGCTACACCTTC. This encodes CASRHQTGEDGYTF.

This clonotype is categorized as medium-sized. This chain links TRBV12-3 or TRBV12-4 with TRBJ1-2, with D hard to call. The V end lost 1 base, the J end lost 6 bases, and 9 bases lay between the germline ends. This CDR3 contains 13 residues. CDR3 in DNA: TGTGCCAGCAGTTTAGGAGGGCCTGATGGCTACACCTTC. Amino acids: CASSLGGPDGYTF.

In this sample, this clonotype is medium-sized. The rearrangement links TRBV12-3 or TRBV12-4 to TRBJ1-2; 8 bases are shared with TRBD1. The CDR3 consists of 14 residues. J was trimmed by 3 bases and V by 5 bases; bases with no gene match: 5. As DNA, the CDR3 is TGTGCCAGCAGTCCCGGACAGGGTTACTATGGCTACACCTTC. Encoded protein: CASSPGQGYYGYTF.

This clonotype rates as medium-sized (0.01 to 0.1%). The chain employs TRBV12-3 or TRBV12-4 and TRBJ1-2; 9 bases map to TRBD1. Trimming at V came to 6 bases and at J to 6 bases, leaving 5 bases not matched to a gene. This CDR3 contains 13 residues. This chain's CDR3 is CASSRDRVNGYTF. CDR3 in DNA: TGTGCCAGCAGCAGGGACAGGGTTAATGGCTACACCTTC.